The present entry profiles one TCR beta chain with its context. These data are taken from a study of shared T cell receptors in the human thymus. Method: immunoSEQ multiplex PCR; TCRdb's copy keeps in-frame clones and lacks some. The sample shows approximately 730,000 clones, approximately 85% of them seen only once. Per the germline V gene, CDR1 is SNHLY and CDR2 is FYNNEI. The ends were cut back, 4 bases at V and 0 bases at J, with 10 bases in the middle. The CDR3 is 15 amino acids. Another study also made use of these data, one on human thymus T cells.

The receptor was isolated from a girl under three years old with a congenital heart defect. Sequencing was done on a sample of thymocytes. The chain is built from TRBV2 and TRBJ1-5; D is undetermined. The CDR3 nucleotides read TGTGCCAGCAGTGTACAGCTCCGTAGCAATCAGCCCCAGCATTTT. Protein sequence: CASSVQLRSNQPQHF.